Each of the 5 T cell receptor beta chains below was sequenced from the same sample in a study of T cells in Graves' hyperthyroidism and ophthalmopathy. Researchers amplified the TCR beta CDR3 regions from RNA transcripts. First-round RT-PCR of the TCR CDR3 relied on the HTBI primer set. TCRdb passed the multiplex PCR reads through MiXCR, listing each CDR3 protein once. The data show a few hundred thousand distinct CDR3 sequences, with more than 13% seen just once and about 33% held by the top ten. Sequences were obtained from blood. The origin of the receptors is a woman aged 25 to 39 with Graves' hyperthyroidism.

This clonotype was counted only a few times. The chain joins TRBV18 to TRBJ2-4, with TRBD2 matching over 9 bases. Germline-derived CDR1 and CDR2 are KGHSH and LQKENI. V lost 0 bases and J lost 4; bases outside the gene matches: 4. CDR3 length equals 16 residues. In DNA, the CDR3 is TGTGCCAGCTCACCACCGACTAGCGGCGAAAAAAACATTCAGTACTTC. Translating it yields CASSPPTSGEKNIQYF.

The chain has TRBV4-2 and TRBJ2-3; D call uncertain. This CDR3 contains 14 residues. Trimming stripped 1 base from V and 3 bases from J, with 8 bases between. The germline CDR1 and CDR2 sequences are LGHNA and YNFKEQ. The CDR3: CASSQVSGTDTQYF. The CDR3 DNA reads TGTGCCAGCAGCCAAGTTAGTGGGACAGATACGCAGTATTTT.

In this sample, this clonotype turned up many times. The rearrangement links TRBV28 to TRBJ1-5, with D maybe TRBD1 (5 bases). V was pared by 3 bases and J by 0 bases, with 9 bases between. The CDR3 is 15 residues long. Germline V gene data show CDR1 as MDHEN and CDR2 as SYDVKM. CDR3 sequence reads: CASSFRADSNQPQHF. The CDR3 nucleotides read TGTGCCAGCAGTTTCAGGGCTGATAGCAATCAGCCCCAGCATTTT.

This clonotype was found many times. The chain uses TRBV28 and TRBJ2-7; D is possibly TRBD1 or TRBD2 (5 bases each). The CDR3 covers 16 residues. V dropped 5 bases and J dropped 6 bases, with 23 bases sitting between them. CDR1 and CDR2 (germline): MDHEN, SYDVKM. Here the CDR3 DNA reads TGTGCCAGCAGTGTCCGGGACCCCGCCCCCCTCCCCGAGCAGTACTTC. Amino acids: CASSVRDPAPLPEQYF.

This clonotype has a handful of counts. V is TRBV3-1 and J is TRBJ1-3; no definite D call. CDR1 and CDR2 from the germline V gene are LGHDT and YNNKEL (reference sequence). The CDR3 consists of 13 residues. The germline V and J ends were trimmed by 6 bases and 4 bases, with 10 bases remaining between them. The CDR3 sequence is CASRSPSGNTIYF. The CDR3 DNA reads TGTGCCAGCAGGAGCCCATCAGGAAACACCATATATTTT. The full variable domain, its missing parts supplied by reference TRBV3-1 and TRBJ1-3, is DTAVSQTPKYLVTQMGNDKSIKCEQNLGHDTMYWYKQDSKKFLKIMFSYNNKELIINETVPNRFSPKSPDKAHLNLHINSLELGDSAVYFCASRSPSGNTIYFGEGSWLTVV.